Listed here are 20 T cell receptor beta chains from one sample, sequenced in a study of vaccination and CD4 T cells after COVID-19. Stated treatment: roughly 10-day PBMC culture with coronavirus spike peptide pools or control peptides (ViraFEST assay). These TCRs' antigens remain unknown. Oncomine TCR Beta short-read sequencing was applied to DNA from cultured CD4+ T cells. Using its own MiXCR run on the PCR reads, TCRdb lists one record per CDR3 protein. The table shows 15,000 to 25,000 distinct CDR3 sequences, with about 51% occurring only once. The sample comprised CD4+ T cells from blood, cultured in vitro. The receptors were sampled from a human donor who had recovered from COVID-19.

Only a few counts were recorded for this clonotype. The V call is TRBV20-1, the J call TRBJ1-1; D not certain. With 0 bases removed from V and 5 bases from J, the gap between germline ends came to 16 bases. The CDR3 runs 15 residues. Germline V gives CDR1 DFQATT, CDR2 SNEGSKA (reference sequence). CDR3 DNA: TGCAGTGCTAGAGATAGGAAAGGAAGCGGGACTGAAGCTTTCTTT. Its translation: CSARDRKGSGTEAFF.

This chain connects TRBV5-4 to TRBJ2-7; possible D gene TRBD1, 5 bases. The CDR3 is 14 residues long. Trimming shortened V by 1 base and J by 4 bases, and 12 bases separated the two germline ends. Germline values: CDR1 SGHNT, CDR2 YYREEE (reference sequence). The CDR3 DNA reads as TGTGCCAGCAGCTTGCAACAGGCCCCTTACGAGCAGTACTTC. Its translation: CASSLQQAPYEQYF. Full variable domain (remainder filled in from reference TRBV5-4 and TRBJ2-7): ETGVTQSPTHLIKTRGQQVTLRCSSQSGHNTVSWYQQALGQGPQFIFQYYREEENGRGNFPPRFSGLQFPNYSSELNVNALELDDSALYLCASSLQQAPYEQYFGPGTRLTVT.

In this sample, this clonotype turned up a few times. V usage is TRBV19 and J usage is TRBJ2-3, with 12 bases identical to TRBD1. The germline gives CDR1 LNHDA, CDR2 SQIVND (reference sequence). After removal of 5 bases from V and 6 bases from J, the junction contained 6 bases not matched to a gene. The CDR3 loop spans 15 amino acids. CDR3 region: CASSPRDRGLDTQYF. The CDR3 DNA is TGTGCCAGTAGTCCCCGGGACAGGGGGCTGGATACGCAGTATTTT.

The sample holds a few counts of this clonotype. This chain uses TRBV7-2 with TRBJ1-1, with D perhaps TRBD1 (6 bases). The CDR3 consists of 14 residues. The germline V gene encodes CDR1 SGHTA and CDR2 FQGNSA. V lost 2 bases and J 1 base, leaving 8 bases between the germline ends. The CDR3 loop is CASSLSTGNTEAFF. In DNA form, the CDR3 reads TGTGCCAGCAGCTTATCGACAGGGAACACTGAAGCTTTCTTT.

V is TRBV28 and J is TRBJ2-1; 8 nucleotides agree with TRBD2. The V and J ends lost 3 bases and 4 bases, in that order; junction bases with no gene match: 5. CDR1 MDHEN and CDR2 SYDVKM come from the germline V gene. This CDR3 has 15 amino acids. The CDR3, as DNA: TGTGCCAGCAGTTTCCAGAGCGGGAGATACAATGAGCAGTTCTTC. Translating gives CASSFQSGRYNEQFF.

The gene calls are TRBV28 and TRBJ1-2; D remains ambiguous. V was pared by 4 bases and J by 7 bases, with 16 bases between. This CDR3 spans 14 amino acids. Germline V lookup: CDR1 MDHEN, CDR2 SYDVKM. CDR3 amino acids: CASSSSGRRSGYTF. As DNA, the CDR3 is TGTGCCAGCAGTTCATCCGGGAGGAGGTCTGGCTACACCTTC.

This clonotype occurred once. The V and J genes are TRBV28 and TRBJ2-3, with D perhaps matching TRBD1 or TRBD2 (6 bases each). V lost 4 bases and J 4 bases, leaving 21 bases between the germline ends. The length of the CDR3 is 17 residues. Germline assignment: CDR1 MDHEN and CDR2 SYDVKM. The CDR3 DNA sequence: TGTGCCAGCAGTTCGGGGGCCGGGACTCTTTTGGCAGATACGCAGTATTTT. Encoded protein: CASSSGAGTLLADTQYF.

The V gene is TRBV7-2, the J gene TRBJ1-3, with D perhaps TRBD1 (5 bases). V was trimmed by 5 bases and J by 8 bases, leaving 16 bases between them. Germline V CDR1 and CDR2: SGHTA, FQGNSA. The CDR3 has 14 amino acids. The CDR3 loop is CASSVTGPGDTIYF. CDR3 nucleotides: TGTGCCAGCAGCGTCACGGGGCCCGGAGACACCATATATTTT.

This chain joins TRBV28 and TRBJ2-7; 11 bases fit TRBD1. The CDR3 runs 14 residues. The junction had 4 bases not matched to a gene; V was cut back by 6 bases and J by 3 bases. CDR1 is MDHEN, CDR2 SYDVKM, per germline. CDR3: CASSGTGGIYEQYF. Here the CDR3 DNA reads TGTGCCAGCAGCGGGACAGGGGGAATCTACGAGCAGTACTTC.

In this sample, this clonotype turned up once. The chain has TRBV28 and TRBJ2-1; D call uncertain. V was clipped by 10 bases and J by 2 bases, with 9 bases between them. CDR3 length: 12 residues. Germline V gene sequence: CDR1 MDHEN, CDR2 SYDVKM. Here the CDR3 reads CATLDPYNEQFF. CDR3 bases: TGTGCCACCCTTGACCCCTACAATGAGCAGTTCTTC. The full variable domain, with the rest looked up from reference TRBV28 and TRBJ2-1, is DVKVTQSSRYLVKRTGEKVFLECVQDMDHENMFWYRQDPGLGLRLIYFSYDVKMKEKGDIPEGYSVSREKKERFSLILESASTNQTSMYLCATLDPYNEQFFGPGTRLTVL.

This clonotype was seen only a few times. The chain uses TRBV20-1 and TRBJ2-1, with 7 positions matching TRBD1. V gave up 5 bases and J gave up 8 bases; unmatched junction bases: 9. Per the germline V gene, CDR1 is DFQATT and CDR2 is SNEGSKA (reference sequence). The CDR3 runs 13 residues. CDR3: CSAVRDSSDEQFF. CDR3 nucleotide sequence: TGCAGTGCTGTCCGGGACAGTAGCGATGAGCAGTTCTTC.

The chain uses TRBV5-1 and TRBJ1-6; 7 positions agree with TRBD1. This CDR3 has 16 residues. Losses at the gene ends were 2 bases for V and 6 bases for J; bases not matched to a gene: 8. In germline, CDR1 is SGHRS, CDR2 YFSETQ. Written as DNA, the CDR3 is TGCGCCAGCAGCTTAACACCGGGACAGATTAATTCACCCCTCCACTTT. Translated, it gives CASSLTPGQINSPLHF.

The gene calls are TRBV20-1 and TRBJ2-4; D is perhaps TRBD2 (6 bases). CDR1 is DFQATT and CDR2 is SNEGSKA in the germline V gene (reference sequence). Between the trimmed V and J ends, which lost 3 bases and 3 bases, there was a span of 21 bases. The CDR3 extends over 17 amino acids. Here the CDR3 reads CSASVRASAMHKNIQYF. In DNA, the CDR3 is TGCAGTGCTAGTGTAAGGGCTAGCGCCATGCACAAAAACATTCAGTACTTC.

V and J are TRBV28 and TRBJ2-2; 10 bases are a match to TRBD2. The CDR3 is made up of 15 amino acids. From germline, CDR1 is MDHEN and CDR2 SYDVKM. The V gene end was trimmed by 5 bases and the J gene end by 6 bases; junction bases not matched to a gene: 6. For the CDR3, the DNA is TGTGCCAGCAGTGGGGGACTAGCGTCCCCCGGGGAGCTGTTTTTT. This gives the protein CASSGGLASPGELFF.

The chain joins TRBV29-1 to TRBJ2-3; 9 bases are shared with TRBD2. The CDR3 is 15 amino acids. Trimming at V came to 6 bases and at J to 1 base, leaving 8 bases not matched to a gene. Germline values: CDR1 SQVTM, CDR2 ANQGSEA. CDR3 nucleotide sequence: TGCAGCGTCGAAATAGCGGGAGTTGGCACAGATACGCAGTATTTT. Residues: CSVEIAGVGTDTQYF.

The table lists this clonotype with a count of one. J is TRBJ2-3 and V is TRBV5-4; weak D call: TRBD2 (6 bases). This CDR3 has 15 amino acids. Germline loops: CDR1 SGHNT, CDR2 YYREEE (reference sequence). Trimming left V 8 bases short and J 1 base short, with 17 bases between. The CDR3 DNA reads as TGTGCCAGTAGACCCGGAGGGTGGGGCACAGATACGCAGTATTTT. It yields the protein CASRPGGWGTDTQYF.

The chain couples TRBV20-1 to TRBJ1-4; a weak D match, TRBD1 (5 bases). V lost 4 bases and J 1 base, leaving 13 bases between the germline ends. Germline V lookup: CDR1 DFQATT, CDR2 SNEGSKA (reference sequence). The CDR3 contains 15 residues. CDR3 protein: CSANWQGLTNEKLFF. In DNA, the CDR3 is TGCAGTGCTAACTGGCAGGGCCTAACTAATGAAAAACTGTTTTTT.

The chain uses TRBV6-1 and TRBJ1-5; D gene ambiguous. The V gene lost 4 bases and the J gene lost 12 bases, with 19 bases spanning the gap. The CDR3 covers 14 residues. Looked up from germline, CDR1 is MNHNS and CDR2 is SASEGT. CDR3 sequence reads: CASSGNARQPYQHF. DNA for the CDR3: TGTGCCAGCAGTGGAAATGCCCGGCAGCCCTACCAGCATTTT.

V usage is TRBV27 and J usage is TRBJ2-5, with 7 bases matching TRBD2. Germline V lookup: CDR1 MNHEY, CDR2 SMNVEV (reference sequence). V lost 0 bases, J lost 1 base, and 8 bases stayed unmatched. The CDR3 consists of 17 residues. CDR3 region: CASSLSSGGGTQETQYF. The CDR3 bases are TGTGCCAGCAGTTTATCCTCCGGCGGGGGTACCCAAGAGACCCAGTACTTC.

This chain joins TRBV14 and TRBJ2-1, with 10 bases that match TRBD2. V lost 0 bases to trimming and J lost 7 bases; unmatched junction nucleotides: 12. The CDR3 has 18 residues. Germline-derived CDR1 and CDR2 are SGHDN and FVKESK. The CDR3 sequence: CASSQDSASGGPRNEQFF. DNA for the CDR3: TGTGCCAGCAGCCAAGATTCTGCTAGCGGGGGCCCCCGAAATGAGCAGTTCTTC.